Here is one T cell receptor (beta chain) with its context. The antigen is unknown. This sample stems from a study of cytomegalovirus exposure and HLA in healthy donors. Study-level background: Some 80 million unique TCRs from HLA-typed donors were held in an early data release.

Findings of the study overall: Serostatus for CMV was the only available immune exposure information. Rarity marked most TCR sequences, yet some public TCRs occurred in many donors. Being productive about 90% or about 30% of the time was typical of most TCR beta V segments in an earlier analysis.

Germline loops: CDR1 SGDLS, CDR2 YYNGEE. V lost 0 bases, J lost 2 bases, and 6 bases lay in between. CDR3 length: 14 residues. Researchers ran the PCR with 60 Vbeta and 13 Jbeta primers. Here immunoSEQ multiplex PCR was the method, and the copy in TCRdb shows in-frame clones only, minus some. In the table there are roughly 200,000 clones, around 75% of which are singletons. Material for sequencing was PBMCs. This rearrangement joins TRBV9 to TRBJ1-3; unclear D gene. This TCR came from a male donor in good health and CMV-seronegative. As DNA, the CDR3 is TGTGCCAGCAGCGTAGCTACTACTGGAAACACCATATATTTT. Protein product: CASSVATTGNTIYF.